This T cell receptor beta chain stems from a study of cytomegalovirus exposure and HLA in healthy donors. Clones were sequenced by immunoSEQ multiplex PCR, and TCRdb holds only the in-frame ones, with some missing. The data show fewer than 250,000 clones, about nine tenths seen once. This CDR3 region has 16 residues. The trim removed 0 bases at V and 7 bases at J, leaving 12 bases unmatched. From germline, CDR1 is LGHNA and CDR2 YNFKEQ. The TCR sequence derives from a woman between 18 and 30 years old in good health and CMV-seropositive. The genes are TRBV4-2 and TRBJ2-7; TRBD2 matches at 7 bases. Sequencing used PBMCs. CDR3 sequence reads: CASSQDGAGVLGEQYF. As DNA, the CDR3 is TGTGCCAGCAGCCAAGATGGGGCGGGAGTGCTGGGAGAGCAGTACTTC.